The clone carrying this T cell receptor (beta chain) was seen repeatedly, ten times or more. The antigen remains undetermined. The sample originates from a study of spatial heterogeneity in lung cancer. About the study: Detection consistently yielded more beta chains than alpha chains.

TCRdb re-analysed the 5' RACE reads in MiXCR, keeping a single row per CDR3 protein. The sample lists tens of thousands of distinct CDR3 sequences, around 5.3% occurring once. Study-wide findings and caveats: Ubiquitous expanded tumor TCRs showed up in blood more at resection than follow-up.

The time point was: sample taken at primary tumor resection. From tumor, nontumor lung or frozen PBMC, whole RNA was taken unsorted for sequencing. Here the sequenced sample was PBMCs, taken at surgery. The receptor comes from a male donor with early-stage non-small cell lung cancer.

CDR3 coding DNA: TGTGCCAGTAGTCGAATTGATGGCGGCTACACCTTC. Translated: CASSRIDGGYTF. This chain uses TRBV19 with TRBJ1-2; D remains ambiguous. Germline values: CDR1 LNHDA, CDR2 SQIVND (reference sequence). CDR3 length equals 12 residues. V gave up 5 bases and J gave up 8 bases, with 12 bases separating them. Based on the CDR3 plus reference TRBV19 and TRBJ1-2, the full variable domain is DGGITQSPKYLFRKEGQNVTLSCEQNLNHDAMYWYRQDPGQGLRLIYYSQIVNDFQKGDIAEGYSVSREKKESFPLTVTSAQKNPTAFYLCASSRIDGGYTFGSGTRLTVV.